This TCR beta chain was obtained from a study of blood T cell repertoires in COVID-19. The germline V and J ends were trimmed by 1 base and 5 bases, with 8 bases remaining between them. CDR1 is SGHAT and CDR2 is FQNNGV in the germline V gene. The CDR3 is made up of 13 amino acids. The method was immunoSEQ multiplex PCR; TCRdb's version includes in-frame clones alone and lacks a portion of them. The data show 130,000 to 150,000 clones, just under 85% seen once. This sequence was found in a woman between 40 and 55 years old with active or convalescent COVID-19. The sequencing sample was made of peripheral blood. The chain combines TRBV11-2 with TRBJ2-5; possibly TRBD2 for D (5 bases). CDR3 region: CASSLGGRETQYF. CDR3 in DNA: TGTGCCAGCAGCTTAGGAGGGCGGGAGACCCAGTACTTC.